The present T cell receptor beta chain was sequenced within a study of blood T cell repertoires in COVID-19 (dated by TCRdb to about 2020). Study-wide context: Samples from collaborators originated in the United States, Italy and Spain and spanned both the acute and convalescent phases of COVID-19. The repertoires were released in a freely available public database meant as a resource for research on the immune response to SARS-CoV-2. The prospective study material was composed of cDNA or gDNA derived from T cells, B-cell-depleted T cells, or PBMCs. Samples came from the ongoing ImmuneRACE study (first 160 participants) plus 1,254 subjects from 6 global collaborators. Where available, HLA class I and class II types were obtained from metadata supplied by the sample provider rather than from assay-based typing. The dataset comprised deeply sampled blood TCRbeta repertoires from subjects exposed to, actively infected with, or recovered from COVID-19. The sample metadata nearly always contained a de-identified subject ID, COVID-19 status, age in years and sex. Overall study results and their limits: Clinical and demographic metadata were provided uncurated, with the amount varying by source and participant.

In regard to this clone: The specificity of this receptor is unknown. No much larger clone is present one base from it, and per-base qualities are unavailable.

The immunoSEQ Assay, a bias-controlled multiplex PCR, was used to amplify TCRbeta CDR3 regions from genomic DNA. Per the source publication's procedure: Nucleated cell counts per sample were estimated from amplification of reference gene primers within the assay. To quantify the absolute abundance of each unique TCRbeta CDR3 rearrangement, sequence reads were collapsed and filtered. For each sample, productive Simpson clonality was calculated as the square root of Simpson's diversity index over productive rearrangements. The immuneACCESS repertoire file appears here via TCRdb, limited to in-frame rearrangements. These files lack a portion of the clones; in checked studies, under half of the deficit traces to unresolved V genes, and the cause of the others is not known. Clone size and the V and J calls come from that table; the DNA yielded D and trimming. Within this sample are under 300,000 clones, with about 85% of them counted one time only. The ten most abundant clones make up about 14% of the sample.

Ends trimmed: V by 6 bases, J by 8 bases; bases unmatched to a gene: 8. From the cysteine up to the phenylalanine, the CDR3 has a length of 13 residues. Only the CDR3 DNA stays, 39 bases, in frame from base 1. CDR1 LGHDT and CDR2 YNNKEL are derived from the germline V gene (reference sequence). The collaborating institutions used their own protocols to collect whole blood in K2EDTA tubes. Collaborator samples were shipped for TCRbeta analysis as frozen whole blood, isolated PBMCs, or DNA extracted from either sample type. The receptor was derived from a human donor in a cohort sampled during active COVID-19. Sequencing input: peripheral blood. This receptor chain uses TRBV3-1 (or the pseudogene TRBV3-2) and TRBJ1-2; 8 bases in the junction line up with TRBD1. The DNA sequence is as follows: TGTGCCAGCAGGTTACAGGGGGGACGAGGCTACACCTTC. Translated, it gives CASRLQGGRGYTF.